The 23 T cell receptor beta chains given below trace back to one sample, sequenced in a study of T-cell reconstitution after alpha-beta-depleted transplantation in children. Using unique molecular identifiers, the investigators prepared the TCRbeta library. TCRdb itself ran the PCR reads through MiXCR, one entry per CDR3 protein. The sample shows about 410,000 distinct CDR3 sequences, just over 20% of them seen only once. The source was PBMCs from the stem cell graft donor, collected from the stem cell graft. Receptors were obtained from a human donor who donated a stem cell graft to a child with acute myeloid leukemia.

This clonotype appeared a few times. This sequence joins TRBV6-1 and TRBJ2-7, with D perhaps matching TRBD1 (6 bases). CDR1 is MNHNS, CDR2 SASEGT, per germline. The CDR3 covers 14 residues. V lost 0 bases to trimming and J lost 3 bases, with 9 bases between them. The CDR3 sequence is CASSEAGQRYEQYF. The CDR3 region has the DNA TGTGCCAGCAGTGAAGCGGGACAACGCTACGAGCAGTACTTC.

V usage is TRBV15 and J usage is TRBJ2-2; TRBD2 matches 7 bases. This CDR3 has 16 amino acids. Germline trimming cut 8 bases from V and 0 bases from J; bases unmatched to any gene: 9. CDR1 and CDR2 (germline): LNHNV, YYDKDF (reference sequence). The CDR3 DNA sequence: TGTGCCACCGCCAGACGTAGCGGGCCGAACACCGGGGAGCTGTTTTTT. Translated, it gives CATARRSGPNTGELFF.

This clonotype was observed a few times. The CDR3 DNA reads TGTGCCAGCAGCCAATTAAGTAGTAGGCAACCCTACGAGCAGTACTTC. It codes for CASSQLSSRQPYEQYF. V and J are TRBV4-2 and TRBJ2-7; D gene uncertain. The germline gives CDR1 LGHNA, CDR2 YNFKEQ. This CDR3 has 16 residues. Between the trimmed V and J ends, which lost 2 bases and 2 bases, there was a span of 16 bases.

This clonotype was seen a few times. The chain joins TRBV9 to TRBJ2-1, with D hard to call. Germline V lookup: CDR1 SGDLS, CDR2 YYNGEE. The V gene lost 4 bases and the J gene lost 0 bases, with 11 bases spanning the gap. The CDR3 is made up of 15 amino acids. The CDR3 sequence is CASSPEESSYNEQFF. In DNA, the CDR3 is TGTGCCAGCAGCCCCGAGGAAAGCTCCTACAATGAGCAGTTCTTC.

A single count supports this clonotype. V is TRBV12-3 or TRBV12-4 and J is TRBJ1-1; D possibly corresponds to TRBD1 (5 bases). The CDR3 extends over 14 amino acids. The V end lost 3 bases, the J end lost 5 bases, and 13 bases lay between the germline ends. This chain's CDR3 is CASSFIGGQTEAFF. The CDR3 coding sequence is TGTGCCAGCAGTTTTATTGGGGGTCAAACTGAAGCTTTCTTT.

This clonotype was detected only a few times. This rearrangement joins TRBV2 to TRBJ2-5, with 9 bases that match TRBD2. The CDR3 extends over 14 amino acids. The V segment lost 4 bases and the J segment 4 bases; nucleotides outside the gene matches: 4. The V gene's germline CDR1 is SNHLY and CDR2 FYNNEI. The CDR3 reads CASSVQLAGETQYF. In DNA form, the CDR3 reads TGTGCCAGCAGTGTTCAACTAGCGGGAGAGACCCAGTACTTC. Full variable domain (remainder filled in from reference TRBV2 and TRBJ2-5): EPEVTQTPSHQVTQMGQEVILRCVPISNHLYFYWYRQILGQKVEFLVSFYNNEISEKSEIFDDQFSVERPDGSNFTLKIRSTKLEDSAMYFCASSVQLAGETQYFGPGTRLLVL.

This chain joins TRBV25-1 and TRBJ2-5, with D possibly being TRBD2 (6 bases). Trimming removed 2 bases at V and 5 bases at J, with 9 bases between. CDR1 and CDR2 from the germline V gene are MGHDK and SYGVNS. This CDR3 is built from 13 residues. CDR3 in DNA: TGTGCCAGCAGTGAAGGCGGGGTGGAGACCCAGTACTTC. The encoded protein is CASSEGGVETQYF.

There are many counts of this clonotype. This chain links TRBV12-3 or TRBV12-4 with TRBJ2-1; 8 bases map to TRBD2. Trimming took 8 bases from V and 5 from J; bases not matched to a gene: 14. This CDR3 has 16 amino acids. The CDR3: CASLEGTGTSHNEQFF. DNA for the CDR3: TGTGCCAGCTTAGAGGGAACCGGGACTAGTCACAATGAGCAGTTCTTC.

There are a few counts of this clonotype. The rearrangement uses TRBV9 and TRBJ2-3; D is perhaps TRBD2 (6 bases). Germline V gene sequence: CDR1 SGDLS, CDR2 YYNGEE. The ends were cut back, 1 base at V and 2 bases at J, with 11 bases in the middle. CDR3 length: 15 amino acids. CDR3 sequence reads: CASSVYAGNTDTQYF. The DNA of the CDR3 is TGTGCCAGCAGCGTATACGCGGGGAACACAGATACGCAGTATTTT.

A few counts support this clonotype. The chain is built from TRBV29-1 and TRBJ2-1, with TRBD2 matching 10 bases. The germline gives CDR1 SQVTM, CDR2 ANQGSEA. Unmatched junction bases numbered 6, after V lost 6 bases and J lost 4 bases. CDR3 size: 14 residues. This CDR3 reads CSVPPTSGYNEQFF. The CDR3 DNA reads as TGCAGCGTCCCTCCGACTAGCGGGTACAATGAGCAGTTCTTC.

This clonotype has more than one count but fewer than ten. J is TRBJ2-7 and V is TRBV12-3 or TRBV12-4; 10 bases match TRBD2. V was clipped by 3 bases and J by 6 bases; unmatched bases: 2. The CDR3 loop spans 13 amino acids. The CDR3 protein is CASSFRTSGEQYF. In nucleotides, the CDR3 is TGTGCCAGCAGTTTCCGGACTAGCGGCGAGCAGTACTTC.

This clonotype was observed many times. At one boundary the junction diverges from the germline segment, which might be a read error. The rearrangement joins TRBV5-1 to TRBJ2-3; D perhaps matches TRBD2 (6 bases). Germline V lookup: CDR1 SGHRS, CDR2 YFSETQ. The length of the CDR3 is 15 residues. The chain's CDR3 is CASSLDGTSTDTQYF. DNA of the CDR3: TGTGCCAGCAGCTTGGACGGGACTAGCACAGATACGCAGTATTTT. Complete variable domain (other parts from reference TRBV5-1 and TRBJ2-3): KAGVTQTPRYLIKTRGQQVTLSCSPISGHRSVSWYQQTPGQGLQFLFEYFSETQRNKGNFPGRFSGRQFSNSRSEMNVSTLELGDSALYLCASSLDGTSTDTQYFGPGTRLTVL.

This clonotype was observed a handful of times. CDR3 loop: CASRQDRANTGELFF. The CDR3 DNA is TGTGCCAGCAGACAAGACAGGGCTAACACCGGGGAGCTGTTTTTT. The V gene is TRBV2, the J gene TRBJ2-2, with TRBD1 matching 7 bases. From germline, CDR1 is SNHLY and CDR2 FYNNEI. The CDR3 runs to 15 residues. With 6 bases clipped from V and 2 bases from J, the junction kept 6 bases outside the gene matches.

This clonotype was observed a few times. V gene TRBV12-3 or TRBV12-4 combines with J gene TRBJ2-2; D gene ambiguous. The CDR3 is made up of 15 amino acids. V lost 6 bases and J 4 bases, leaving 15 bases between the germline ends. CDR3 DNA sequence: TGTGCCAGCAGGCCACCGGTGGCCTCCACCGGGGAGCTGTTTTTT. Translation gives CASRPPVASTGELFF.

This clonotype was observed a few times. This chain connects TRBV5-1 to TRBJ1-1; D uncertain. Germline V gives CDR1 SGHRS, CDR2 YFSETQ. This CDR3 contains 13 residues. Trimming took off 0 bases at V and 1 base at J, with 4 bases between the two ends. The CDR3 coding sequence is TGCGCCAGCAGCTTGGCCAAGAACACTGAAGCTTTCTTT. This translates into CASSLAKNTEAFF.

This clonotype was detected a few times. The rearrangement uses TRBV6-5 and TRBJ1-5; perhaps TRBD1 as D (5 bases). There are 17 residues in the CDR3. The germline V gene encodes CDR1 MNHEY and CDR2 SVGAGI. Between the trimmed V and J ends, which lost 5 bases and 0 bases, there was a span of 17 bases. CDR3 residues: CASSPRSSDNSNQPQHF. CDR3 nucleotides: TGTGCCAGCAGTCCGAGGAGCTCGGACAATAGCAATCAGCCCCAGCATTTT.

This clonotype was found a few times. This chain joins TRBV12-3 or TRBV12-4 and TRBJ1-3; no clear D gene. The CDR3 length is 13 residues. V was trimmed by 4 bases and J by 0 bases, leaving 4 bases between them. The CDR3 loop is CASSYSSGNTIYF. The DNA of the CDR3 is TGTGCCAGCAGTTACAGCTCTGGAAACACCATATATTTT.

As regards this clonotype: Just one base apart from a much larger clone, this may be a read error. The CDR3 loop is CASGLSPYNEQFF. Written as DNA, the CDR3 is TGCGCCAGCGGCTTGAGTCCGTACAATGAGCAGTTCTTC. The rearrangement joins TRBV5-1 to TRBJ2-1; D remains ambiguous. The germline V gene has CDR1 SGHRS and CDR2 YFSETQ. CDR3 length: 13 residues.

This clonotype was observed a handful of times. V usage is TRBV27 and J usage is TRBJ2-5, with D possibly being TRBD2 (6 bases). Trimming shortened V by 6 bases and J by 5 bases, and 16 bases separated the two germline ends. This CDR3 has 14 amino acids. Germline CDR1 reads MNHEY; CDR2 reads SMNVEV (reference sequence). This CDR3 reads CASRRRALGETQYF. CDR3 in DNA: TGTGCCAGCAGACGGAGGGCCTTGGGGGAGACCCAGTACTTC.

The rearrangement links TRBV10-3 to TRBJ2-7, with 10 bases lining up with TRBD2. The CDR3 loop spans 15 amino acids. Germline V gives CDR1 ENHRY, CDR2 SYGVKD. V gave up 3 bases and J gave up 4 bases; unmatched junction bases: 6. The CDR3 protein is CAISERSGRSYEQYF. CDR3 nucleotides: TGTGCCATCAGTGAACGTAGCGGGAGGTCTTACGAGCAGTACTTC.

V and J are TRBV12-3 or TRBV12-4 and TRBJ1-6; the match to TRBD1 covers 8 bases. V trimming: 4 bases; J trimming: 9 bases; junction bases outside the gene matches: 5. The CDR3 spans 14 residues. The CDR3 DNA reads as TGTGCCAGCAGTTCGGGGACAGGAGTTTCACCCCTCCACTTT. Residues: CASSSGTGVSPLHF.

This clonotype occurred a few times. The gene calls are TRBV6-1 and TRBJ2-7, with 7 bases that match TRBD2. There are 15 residues in the CDR3. V was pared by 6 bases and J by 3 bases, with 11 bases of the junction left unmatched. From germline, CDR1 is MNHNS and CDR2 SASEGT. The CDR3 nucleotides are TGTGCCAGCAGCCGGCGATTAAGCGGGAACTACGAGCAGTACTTC. It translates to CASSRRLSGNYEQYF.

In its sample, this clonotype was seen many times. The chain employs TRBV12-3 or TRBV12-4 and TRBJ2-5; D remains ambiguous. Trimming stripped 3 bases from V and 2 bases from J, with 10 bases between. CDR3 length: 14 residues. As DNA, the CDR3 is TGTGCCAGCAGTTTCGGGCTGGGGCAAGAGACCCAGTACTTC. It is translated as CASSFGLGQETQYF.